This T cell receptor beta chain was sequenced for a study of vaccination and CD4 T cells after COVID-19 (dated by TCRdb to between 2021 and 2024). About the investigation overall: Convalescent patients had a positive SARS-CoV-2 result on nasal swab PCR, and of these patients, some ten had mild disease and one had severe disease. In the convalescent cohort there were six males and four females, among whom were two Hispanic individuals, seven Caucasians, two Asians and one multiracial person. For stimulating the cultures, overlapping spike peptide pools were used, derived from SARS-CoV-2 as well as from the common cold coronaviruses HCoV-NL63, HCoV-OC43 and HCoV-229E. Participants got two doses of the Pfizer-BioNTech BNT162b2 vaccine (n=8) or two doses of the Moderna mRNA-1273 vaccine (n=2). The time from the second vaccine dose to post-vaccine blood sampling had a median of around 72 days and ranged from about 14 to 241 days. A few convalescent patients gave samples both early after vaccination (day 14) and late after vaccination (days 161 to 241). Control cultures used a CEFX viral epitope pool as positive control, an HIV-1 Nef peptide pool as negative control, or no peptide. In ten to eleven COVID-19 convalescent patients and a few infection-naive healthy vaccine recipients, the spike-specific CD4+ TCR repertoire before mRNA vaccination was compared with the repertoire after mRNA vaccination. Post-COVID blood samples from convalescent patients were collected a median of about 100 days after diagnosis, with a range of roughly 35 to 180 days.

The investigation overall reported the following: The number of convalescent patients in the study was relatively small, and the study did not examine early timepoints following natural infection. The median count of SARS-CoV-2-reactive clonotypes went up from under 25 after infection to 38 after vaccination, although the change was not significant. Of the vaccine-specific clones found in convalescent patients, nearly all (304 of 307) were mono-reactive for SARS-CoV-2 spike instead of being cross-reactive with common cold coronaviruses. Among the post-vaccine SARS-CoV-2-reactive clones in convalescent patients, a median around 85% showed up only after vaccination, which suggests vaccine-specific priming.

About this clonotype: Its antigen is still unknown. Base qualities are not at hand, and no much larger clone is one base apart.

The library was generated by PCR. DNA from cultured CD4+ T cells underwent TCR sequencing with the Oncomine TCR Beta short-read assay at the Johns Hopkins FTIC core. Genomic DNA was extracted from the cultured CD4+ T cells with the QIAamp micro DNA kit. Oncomine TCR Beta libraries from cultured CD4+ T cells were pooled with unique dual indexes and sequenced on an Illumina iSeq 100. Turning to the authors' computational methods: Non-productive sequences were removed, and CDR3s that did not start with C, did not end with F or W, or were shorter than 7 amino acids were discarded. The MANAFEST web application was used to identify antigen-specific clonotypes by comparing peptide-stimulated wells against reference wells and other culture wells. For a clone to be called positive, the clone needed an FDR below 0.05, an odds ratio above 5, and a productive frequency above 0.1% in at least two of three replicate wells. A clonotype counted as cross-reactive if it showed significant expansion both in the SARS-CoV-2 spike wells and in at least one common cold coronavirus spike condition. Using R version 3.6.1, CDR3 homology was evaluated through Levenshtein distances (stringdist) along with unrooted phylogenetic trees (ape). TCRdb passed the public sequencing reads through fastp at Q25 and MiXCR, retaining productive beta sequences. Under each unique CDR3 protein, matching rows form one entry showing the most common genes and DNA. The V and J calls shown here were made by TCRdb, not taken from the authors' results. The sample profile shows 15,000 to 20,000 distinct CDR3 sequences; more than 45% of them were found once. The top ten clones comprise approximately 18% of the sample.

The time point label of this sample denotes: late sampling 161 to 241 days after vaccination in three convalescent patients. Interpreted using the paper, the treatment or condition label stands for: approximately nine-day PBMC culture with coronavirus spike peptide pools or control peptides (ViraFEST assay). The study used the ViraFEST assay, which expanded antigen-specific T cells with peptide pools and then identified expanded clonotypes by TCR sequencing. The convalescent patients' positive SARS-CoV-2 PCR tests fell between March and December 2020, which was before the Alpha, Beta and Delta variants emerged in the United States. PBMCs were cultured at a few million per well in IMDM supplemented with approximately 5% human AB serum and around 9.5 IU/ml IL-2, with around 10 ug/ml peptide pools added. Half of the culture medium was replaced with fresh IL-2-containing medium on days 3 and 7. Once the cells had been in culture for 10 days, the EasySep CD4+ T cell isolation kit was used to isolate CD4+ T cells by negative selection. Ficoll-Paque Plus gradient centrifugation was used to isolate PBMCs from whole blood, and the isolated PBMCs were then either used fresh or cryopreserved at -140C. Each culture condition was generally run in triplicate wells.

The input for sequencing was CD4+ T cells from blood, cultured in vitro, taken about 7 months after SARS-CoV-2 vaccination. This receptor was identified in a human donor who had recovered from COVID-19.

The CDR3 has the sequence CASSYHPGGILDGYTF. The base sequence is TGTGCCAGCAGTTACCATCCCGGAGGCATACTCGATGGCTACACCTTC. The chain was built from TRBV6-2 or TRBV6-3 and TRBJ1-2, with the D gene too uncertain to name. V and J lose 2 bases and 6 bases, and a span of 19 bases separates them. The germline V gene supplies CDR1 MNHEY and CDR2 SVGEGT. The CDR3 goes from the cysteine to the phenylalanine over 16 residues. Only CDR3 DNA remains: 48 bases, in frame from the first base.